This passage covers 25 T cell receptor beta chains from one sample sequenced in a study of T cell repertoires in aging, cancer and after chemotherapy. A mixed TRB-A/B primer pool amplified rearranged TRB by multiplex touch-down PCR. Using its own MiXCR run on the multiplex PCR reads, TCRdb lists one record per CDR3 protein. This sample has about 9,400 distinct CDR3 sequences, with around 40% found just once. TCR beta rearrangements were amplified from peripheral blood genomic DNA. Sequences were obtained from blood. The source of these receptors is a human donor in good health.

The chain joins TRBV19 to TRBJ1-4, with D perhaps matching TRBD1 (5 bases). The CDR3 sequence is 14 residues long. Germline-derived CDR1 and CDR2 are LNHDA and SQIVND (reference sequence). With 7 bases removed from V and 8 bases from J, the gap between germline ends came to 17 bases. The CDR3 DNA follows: TGTGCCAGTACAGCGTCCGGAAAGGGGGAAAAACTGTTTTTT. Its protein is CASTASGKGEKLFF.

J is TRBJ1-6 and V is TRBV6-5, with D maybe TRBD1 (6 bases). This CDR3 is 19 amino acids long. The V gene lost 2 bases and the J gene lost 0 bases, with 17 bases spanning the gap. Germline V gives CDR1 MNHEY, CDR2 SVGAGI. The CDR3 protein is CASSYPRGAQSSYNSPLHF. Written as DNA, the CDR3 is TGTGCCAGCAGTTACCCCCGGGGGGCTCAGAGCTCCTATAATTCACCCCTCCACTTT.

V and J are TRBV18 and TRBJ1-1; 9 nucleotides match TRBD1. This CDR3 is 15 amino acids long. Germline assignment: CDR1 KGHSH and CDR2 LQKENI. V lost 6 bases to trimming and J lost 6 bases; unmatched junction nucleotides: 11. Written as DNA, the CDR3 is TGTGCCAGCTCGATCGGACAGGGGCCCTTGGCTGAAGCTTTCTTT. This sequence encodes CASSIGQGPLAEAFF. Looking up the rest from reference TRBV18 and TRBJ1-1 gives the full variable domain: NAGVMQNPRHLVRRRGQEARLRCSPMKGHSHVYWYRQLPEEGLKFMVYLQKENIIDESGMPKERFSAEFPKEGPSILRIQQVVRGDSAAYFCASSIGQGPLAEAFFGQGTRLTVV.

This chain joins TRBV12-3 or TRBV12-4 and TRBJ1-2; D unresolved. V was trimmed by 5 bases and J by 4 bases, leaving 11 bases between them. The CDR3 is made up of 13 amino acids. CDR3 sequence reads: CASSKDSLYGYTF. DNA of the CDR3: TGTGCCAGCAGTAAGGACTCGCTCTATGGCTACACCTTC.

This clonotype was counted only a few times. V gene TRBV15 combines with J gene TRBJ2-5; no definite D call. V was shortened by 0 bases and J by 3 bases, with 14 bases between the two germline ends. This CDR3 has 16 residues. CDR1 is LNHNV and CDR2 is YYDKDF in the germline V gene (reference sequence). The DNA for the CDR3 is TGTGCCACCAGCAGAGATGGGCGTATTCCGAAAGAGACCCAGTACTTC. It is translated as CATSRDGRIPKETQYF. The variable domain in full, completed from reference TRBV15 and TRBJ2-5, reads DAMVIQNPRYQVTQFGKPVTLSCSQTLNHNVMYWYQQKSSQAPKLLFHYYDKDFNNEADTPDNFQSRRPNTSFCFLDIRSPGLGDTAMYLCATSRDGRIPKETQYFGPGTRLLVL.

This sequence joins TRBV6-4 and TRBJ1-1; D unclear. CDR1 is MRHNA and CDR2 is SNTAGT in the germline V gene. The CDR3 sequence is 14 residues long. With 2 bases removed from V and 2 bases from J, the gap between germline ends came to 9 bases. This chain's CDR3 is CASSDRAGNTEAFF. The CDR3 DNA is TGTGCCAGCAGTGACCGGGCAGGAAACACTGAAGCTTTCTTT.

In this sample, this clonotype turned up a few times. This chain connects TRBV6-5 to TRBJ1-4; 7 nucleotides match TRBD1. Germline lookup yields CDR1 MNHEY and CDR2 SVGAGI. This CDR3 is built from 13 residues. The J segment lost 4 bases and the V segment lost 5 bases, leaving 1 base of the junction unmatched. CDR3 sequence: CASSGTVNEKLFF. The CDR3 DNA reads TGTGCCAGCAGTGGGACAGTTAATGAAAAACTGTTTTTT.

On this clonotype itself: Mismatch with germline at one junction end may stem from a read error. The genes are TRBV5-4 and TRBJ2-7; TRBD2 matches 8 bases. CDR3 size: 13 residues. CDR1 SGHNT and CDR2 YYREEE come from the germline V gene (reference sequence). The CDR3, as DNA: TGTGCCAGCAGCTCACTAGCGGTCCCCCGTCCGCACTTC. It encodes CASSSLAVPRPHF.

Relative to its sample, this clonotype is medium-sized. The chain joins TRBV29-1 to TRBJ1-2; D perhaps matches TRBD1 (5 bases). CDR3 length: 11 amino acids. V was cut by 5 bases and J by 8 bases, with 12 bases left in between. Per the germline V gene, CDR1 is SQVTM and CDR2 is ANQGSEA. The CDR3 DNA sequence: TGCAGCGTTTTGGGGGAGGAGGGCTACACCTTC. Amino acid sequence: CSVLGEEGYTF.

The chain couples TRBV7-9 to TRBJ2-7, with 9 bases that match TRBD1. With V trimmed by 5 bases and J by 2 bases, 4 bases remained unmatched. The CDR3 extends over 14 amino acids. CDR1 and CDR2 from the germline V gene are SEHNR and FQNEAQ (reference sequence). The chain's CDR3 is CASSGDRGAYEQYF. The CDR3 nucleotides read TGTGCCAGCAGCGGCGACAGGGGGGCCTACGAGCAGTACTTC.

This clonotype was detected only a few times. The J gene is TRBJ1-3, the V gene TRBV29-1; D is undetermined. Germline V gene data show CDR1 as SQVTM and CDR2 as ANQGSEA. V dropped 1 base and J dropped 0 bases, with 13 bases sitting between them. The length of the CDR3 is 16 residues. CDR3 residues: CSVEARQDRSGNTIYF. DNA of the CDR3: TGCAGCGTTGAAGCCCGACAAGATCGCTCTGGAAACACCATATATTTT.

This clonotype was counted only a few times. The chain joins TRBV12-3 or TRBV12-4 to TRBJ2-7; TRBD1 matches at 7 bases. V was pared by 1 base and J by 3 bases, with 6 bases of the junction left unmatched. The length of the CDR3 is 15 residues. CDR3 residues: CASSLDAGGSYEQYF. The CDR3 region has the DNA TGTGCCAGCAGTTTAGATGCAGGGGGTAGCTACGAGCAGTACTTC.

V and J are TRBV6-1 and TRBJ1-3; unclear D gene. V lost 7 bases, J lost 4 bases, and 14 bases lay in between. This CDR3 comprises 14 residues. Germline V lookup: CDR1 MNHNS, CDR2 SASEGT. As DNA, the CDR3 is TGTGCCAGCACCCGGGAGGAATCAGGAAACACCATATATTTT. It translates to CASTREESGNTIYF.

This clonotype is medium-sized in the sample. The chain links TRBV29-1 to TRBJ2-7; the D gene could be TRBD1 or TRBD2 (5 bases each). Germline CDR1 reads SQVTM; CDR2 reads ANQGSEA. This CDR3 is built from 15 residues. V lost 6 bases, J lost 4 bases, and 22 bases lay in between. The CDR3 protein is CSVSSGWGMGYEQYF. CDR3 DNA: TGCAGCGTGTCCTCAGGGTGGGGGATGGGGTACGAGCAGTACTTC.

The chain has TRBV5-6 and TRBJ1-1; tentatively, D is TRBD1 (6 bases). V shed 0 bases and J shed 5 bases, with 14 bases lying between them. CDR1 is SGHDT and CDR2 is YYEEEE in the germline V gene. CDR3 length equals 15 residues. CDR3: CASSLGRGKGTEAFF. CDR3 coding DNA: TGTGCCAGCAGCTTGGGTAGGGGGAAAGGAACTGAAGCTTTCTTT.

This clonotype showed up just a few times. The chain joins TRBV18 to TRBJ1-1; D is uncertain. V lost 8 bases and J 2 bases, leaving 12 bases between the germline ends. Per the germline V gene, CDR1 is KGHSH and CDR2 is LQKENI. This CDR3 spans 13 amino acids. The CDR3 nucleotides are TGTGCCAGCATTGGACGGTATAACACTGAAGCTTTCTTT. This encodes CASIGRYNTEAFF.

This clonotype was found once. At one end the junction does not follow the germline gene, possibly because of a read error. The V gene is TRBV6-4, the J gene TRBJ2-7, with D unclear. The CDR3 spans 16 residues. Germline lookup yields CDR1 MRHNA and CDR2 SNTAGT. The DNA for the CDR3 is TGTGCCAGCAGTTACTCGAGGTACCCGCCATCCTACGAGCAGTACTTC. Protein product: CASSYSRYPPSYEQYF.

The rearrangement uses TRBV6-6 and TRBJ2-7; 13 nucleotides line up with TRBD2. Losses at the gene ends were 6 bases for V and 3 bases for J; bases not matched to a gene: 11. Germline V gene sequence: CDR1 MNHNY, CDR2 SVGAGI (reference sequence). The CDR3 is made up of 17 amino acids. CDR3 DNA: TGTGCCAGCAGCCAAGGACTAGCGGGGGCCTCACACTACGAGCAGTACTTC. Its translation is CASSQGLAGASHYEQYF.

The CDR3 DNA sequence: TGTGCCAGCAGTTACACGGACAGCCAGCCCTACGAGCAGTACTTC. Protein product: CASSYTDSQPYEQYF. V gene TRBV6-5 combines with J gene TRBJ2-7, with D possibly being TRBD1 (6 bases). Trimming stripped 2 bases from V and 2 bases from J, with 13 bases between. Germline V lookup: CDR1 MNHEY, CDR2 SVGAGI. CDR3 length: 15 residues.

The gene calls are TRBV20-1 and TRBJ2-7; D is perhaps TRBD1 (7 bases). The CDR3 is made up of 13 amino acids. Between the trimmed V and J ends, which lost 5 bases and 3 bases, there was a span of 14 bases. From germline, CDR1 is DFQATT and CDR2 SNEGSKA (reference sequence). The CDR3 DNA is TGCAGTGCTGGCGGGACAGTCGACTACGAGCAGTACTTC. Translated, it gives CSAGGTVDYEQYF.

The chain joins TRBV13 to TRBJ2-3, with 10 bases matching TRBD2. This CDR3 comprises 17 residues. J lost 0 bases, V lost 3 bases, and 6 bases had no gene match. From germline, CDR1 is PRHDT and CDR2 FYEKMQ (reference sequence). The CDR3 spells CASSLALAGYSTDTQYF. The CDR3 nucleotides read TGTGCCAGCAGCTTGGCACTAGCGGGGTACAGCACAGATACGCAGTATTTT. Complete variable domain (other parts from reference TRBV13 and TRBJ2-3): AAGVIQSPRHLIKEKRETATLKCYPIPRHDTVYWYQQGPGQDPQFLISFYEKMQSDKGSIPDRFSAQQFSDYHSELNMSSLELGDSALYFCASSLALAGYSTDTQYFGPGTRLTVL.

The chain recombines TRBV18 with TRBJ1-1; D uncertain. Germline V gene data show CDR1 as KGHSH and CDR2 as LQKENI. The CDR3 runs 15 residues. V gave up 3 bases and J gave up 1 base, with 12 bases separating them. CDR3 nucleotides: TGTGCCAGCTCACCCCGGACGAAAACGAACACTGAAGCTTTCTTT. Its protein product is CASSPRTKTNTEAFF.

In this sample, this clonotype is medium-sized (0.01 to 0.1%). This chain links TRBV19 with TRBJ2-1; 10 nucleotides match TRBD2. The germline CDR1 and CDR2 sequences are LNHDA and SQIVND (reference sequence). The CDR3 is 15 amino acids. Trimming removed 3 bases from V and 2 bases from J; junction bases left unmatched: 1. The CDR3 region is CASSMGLATYNEQFF. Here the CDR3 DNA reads TGTGCCAGTAGTATGGGACTAGCGACCTACAATGAGCAGTTCTTC.

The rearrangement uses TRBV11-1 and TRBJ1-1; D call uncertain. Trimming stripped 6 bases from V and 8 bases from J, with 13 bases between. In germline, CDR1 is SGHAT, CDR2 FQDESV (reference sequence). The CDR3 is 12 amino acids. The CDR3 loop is CASRLGWAEAFF. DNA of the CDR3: TGTGCCAGCAGACTGGGGTGGGCCGAAGCTTTCTTT.

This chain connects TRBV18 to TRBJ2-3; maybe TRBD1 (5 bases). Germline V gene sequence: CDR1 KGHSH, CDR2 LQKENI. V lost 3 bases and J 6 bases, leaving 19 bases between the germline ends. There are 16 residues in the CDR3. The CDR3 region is CASSPITQFSGDTQYF. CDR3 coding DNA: TGTGCCAGCTCACCGATTACCCAGTTCTCAGGGGATACGCAGTATTTT.